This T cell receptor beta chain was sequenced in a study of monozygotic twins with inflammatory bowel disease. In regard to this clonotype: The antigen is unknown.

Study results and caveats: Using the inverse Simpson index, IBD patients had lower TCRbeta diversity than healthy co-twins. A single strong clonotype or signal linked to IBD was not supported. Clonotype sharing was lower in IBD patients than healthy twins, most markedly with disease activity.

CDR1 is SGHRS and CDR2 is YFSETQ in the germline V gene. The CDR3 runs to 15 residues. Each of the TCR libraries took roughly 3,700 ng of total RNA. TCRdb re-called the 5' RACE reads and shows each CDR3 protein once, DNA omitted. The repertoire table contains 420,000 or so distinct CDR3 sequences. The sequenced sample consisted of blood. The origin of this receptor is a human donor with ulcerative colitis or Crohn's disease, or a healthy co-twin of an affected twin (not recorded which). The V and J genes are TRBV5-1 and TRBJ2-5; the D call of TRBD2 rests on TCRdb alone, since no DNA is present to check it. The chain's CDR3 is CASSPWARMGETQYF. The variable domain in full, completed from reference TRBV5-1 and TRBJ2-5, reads KAGVTQTPRYLIKTRGQQVTLSCSPISGHRSVSWYQQTPGQGLQFLFEYFSETQRNKGNFPGRFSGRQFSNSRSEMNVSTLELGDSALYLCASSPWARMGETQYFGPGTRLLVL.